These 23 T cell receptor beta chains share one sample of origin, sequenced in a study of vaccination effects on CD4 cells after COVID-19. Generated by immunoSEQ multiplex PCR, the TCRdb table keeps only in-frame clones and is missing some. Here the sample spans around 53,000 clones, around three quarters being singletons. These receptors' targets are unknown. Pools of viral peptides were used by the ViraFEST assay to expand antigen-specific CD4+ T cells ahead of sequencing. Investigators separated out CD4+ T cells once about eleven days of culture had passed. This individual tested PCR-positive for SARS-CoV-2 infection between March and December 2020. The sample consisted of CD4+ T cells from PBMCs cultured with HIV peptides, taken before COVID-19 vaccination. Subset specified: HIV-1 Nef peptide pool negative control/reference culture. These receptors originate from a human donor who had a prior SARS-CoV-2 infection.

The rearrangement links TRBV27 to TRBJ2-7; possibly TRBD2 for D (5 bases). Germline V CDR1 and CDR2: MNHEY, SMNVEV (reference sequence). The V end lost 2 bases, the J end lost 4 bases, and 12 bases lay between the germline ends. This CDR3 comprises 14 residues. This CDR3 reads CASSLQESGYEQYF. The CDR3 region has the DNA TGTGCCAGCAGTTTACAGGAATCGGGGTACGAGCAGTACTTC.

As to this clone: Germline and junction disagree at one end, which may indicate a read error. The genes are TRBV7-7 and TRBJ2-3; 11 bases fit TRBD1. Germline lookup yields CDR1 SSHAT and CDR2 FNYEAQ (reference sequence). The CDR3 loop spans 15 amino acids. Written as DNA, the CDR3 is TGTGCTAGCAGCCCAGGACAGGGGGCAACAGATACGCAGTATTTT. This sequence encodes CASSPGQGATDTQYF.

This clone was counted a few times. The J gene is TRBJ1-2, the V gene TRBV2, with TRBD1 identical over 9 bases. The V segment lost 8 bases and the J segment 0 bases; nucleotides outside the gene matches: 1. This CDR3 region has 13 residues. The germline gives CDR1 SNHLY, CDR2 FYNNEI. This CDR3 reads CASRDRANYGYTF. The CDR3 coding sequence is TGTGCCAGCCGGGACAGGGCTAACTATGGCTACACCTTC.

This clone was counted many times. The chain links TRBV2 to TRBJ2-5, with TRBD1 identical over 9 bases. With 10 bases clipped from V and 5 bases from J, the junction kept 5 bases outside the gene matches. Germline-derived CDR1 and CDR2 are SNHLY and FYNNEI. This CDR3 is built from 12 residues. CDR3 sequence (DNA): TGTGCCACCACCGGGACAGGGGAGACCCAGTACTTC. Its translation is CATTGTGETQYF. The complete variable domain, with remaining parts taken from reference TRBV2 and TRBJ2-5, reads EPEVTQTPSHQVTQMGQEVILRCVPISNHLYFYWYRQILGQKVEFLVSFYNNEISEKSEIFDDQFSVERPDGSNFTLKIRSTKLEDSAMYFCATTGTGETQYFGPGTRLLVL.

The V and J genes are TRBV3-1 (or the pseudogene TRBV3-2) and TRBJ2-7; 9 bases match TRBD1. The CDR3 is 14 amino acids. CDR1 is LGHDT, CDR2 YNNKEL, per germline (reference sequence). With V trimmed by 10 bases and J by 3 bases, 10 bases remained unmatched. The CDR3 sequence is CATSPTGGYYEQYF. The DNA for the CDR3 is TGTGCCACCTCGCCAACAGGGGGCTACTACGAGCAGTACTTC.

V usage is TRBV6-4 and J usage is TRBJ1-5; D is undetermined. The germline V and J ends were trimmed by 4 bases and 0 bases, with 10 bases remaining between them. The CDR3 is made up of 15 amino acids. Germline CDR1 and CDR2: MRHNA and SNTAGT. The CDR3, as DNA: TGTGCCAGCAGTGGCACACCATCTAGCAATCAGCCCCAGCATTTT. Protein sequence: CASSGTPSSNQPQHF.

The chain employs TRBV18 and TRBJ1-1; 7 positions agree with TRBD1. The germline gives CDR1 KGHSH, CDR2 LQKENI. Trimming removed 3 bases from V and 0 bases from J; junction bases left unmatched: 4. The CDR3 loop spans 15 amino acids. The CDR3: CASSPQQGMNTEAFF. CDR3 bases: TGTGCCAGCTCACCTCAACAGGGGATGAACACTGAAGCTTTCTTT.

The rearrangement links TRBV19 to TRBJ2-3, with 12 bases identical to TRBD2. V shed 5 bases, J shed 3 bases, and the junction held 12 bases outside the gene matches. Per the germline V gene, CDR1 is LNHDA and CDR2 is SQIVND (reference sequence). This CDR3 comprises 18 residues. The CDR3 nucleotides are TGTGCCAGTAGTCCGCGGAGGCTAGCGGGAGGGTGGACAGATACGCAGTATTTT. This translates into CASSPRRLAGGWTDTQYF.

The chain joins TRBV7-8 to TRBJ2-1; 8 bases align to TRBD2. The germline gives CDR1 SGHVS, CDR2 FQNEAQ. Losses at the gene ends were 3 bases for V and 3 bases for J; bases not matched to a gene: 16. The length of the CDR3 is 19 residues. In nucleotides, the CDR3 is TGTGCCAGCAGCTTGACGAGGGCTAGCGGGTCCGGAAACTACAATGAGCAGTTCTTC. It encodes CASSLTRASGSGNYNEQFF.

The chain combines TRBV5-1 with TRBJ2-3; TRBD2 aligns across 7 bases. The CDR3 sequence is 16 residues long. CDR1 and CDR2 from the germline V gene are SGHRS and YFSETQ. V lost 4 bases to trimming and J lost 0 bases; unmatched junction nucleotides: 8. The CDR3 DNA is TGCGCCAGCAGCGAAACCCTAGCGGCTAGCACAGATACGCAGTATTTT. It encodes CASSETLAASTDTQYF.

This clone was observed a few times. V and J are TRBV7-3 and TRBJ2-3; TRBD2 agrees at 7 bases. The CDR3 sequence is 15 residues long. V lost 5 bases and J lost 0; bases outside the gene matches: 5. Germline CDR1 SGHTA, CDR2 FQGTGA. For the CDR3, the DNA is TGTGCCAGCAGCCAACGTAGCGGGAGCACAGATACGCAGTATTTT. This encodes CASSQRSGSTDTQYF.

A few counts support this clone. This chain joins TRBV27 and TRBJ1-2, with TRBD1 identical over 7 bases. The J segment lost 3 bases and the V segment lost 3 bases, leaving 10 bases of the junction unmatched. This CDR3 has 16 residues. CDR1 and CDR2 (germline): MNHEY, SMNVEV (reference sequence). The CDR3 loop is CASSFSWDSFYYGYTF. In nucleotides, the CDR3 is TGTGCCAGCAGTTTTTCCTGGGACAGTTTCTACTATGGCTACACCTTC.

The chain recombines TRBV9 with TRBJ1-6; 10 bases are shared with TRBD1. Germline CDR1 is SGDLS and CDR2 is YYNGEE. The CDR3 spans 15 residues. Losses at the gene ends were 3 bases for V and 8 bases for J; bases not matched to a gene: 5. CDR3 in amino acids: CASSARGQGDSPLHF. CDR3 nucleotides: TGTGCCAGCAGCGCCAGAGGACAGGGGGATTCACCCCTCCACTTT. The full variable domain, rest sourced from reference TRBV9 and TRBJ1-6, is DSGVTQTPKHLITATGQRVTLRCSPRSGDLSVYWYQQSLDQGLQFLIQYYNGEERAKGNILERFSAQQFPDLHSELNLSSLELGDSALYFCASSARGQGDSPLHFGNGTRLTVT.

The chain couples TRBV11-2 to TRBJ2-7; D not certain. CDR1 is SGHAT and CDR2 is FQNNGV in the germline V gene. The CDR3 is 14 amino acids. V lost 5 bases, J lost 0 bases, and 11 bases lay in between. The CDR3 coding sequence is TGTGCCAGCAGCCGATGGGCCGGCTCCTACGAGCAGTACTTC. Its translation is CASSRWAGSYEQYF.

This chain joins TRBV5-4 and TRBJ2-6, with a possible D match to TRBD2 (6 bases). In germline, CDR1 is SGHNT, CDR2 YYREEE (reference sequence). V was pared by 4 bases and J by 0 bases, with 14 bases between. This CDR3 comprises 17 residues. The CDR3, as DNA: TGTGCCAGCAGCAGCGGCGGACTAAACTCTGGGGCCAACGTCCTGACTTTC. Residues: CASSSGGLNSGANVLTF.

The CDR3 DNA reads as TGTGCCAGTAATCATCCGGCAGGGAGGGGCACTGAAGCTTTCTTT. Its protein is CASNHPAGRGTEAFF. The chain uses TRBV19 and TRBJ1-1, with a tentative D call TRBD1 (5 bases). Between the trimmed V and J ends, which lost 7 bases and 4 bases, there was a span of 19 bases. Looked up from germline, CDR1 is LNHDA and CDR2 is SQIVND (reference sequence). CDR3 length: 15 amino acids.

The chain carries TRBV19 and TRBJ2-7, with 14 bases identical to TRBD2. The CDR3 sequence is 16 residues long. J was trimmed by 4 bases and V by 3 bases; bases with no gene match: 5. Germline lookup yields CDR1 LNHDA and CDR2 SQIVND (reference sequence). The CDR3 coding sequence is TGTGCCAGTAGTATGGGGACTAGCGGGAGTGCATACGAGCAGTACTTC. Encoded protein: CASSMGTSGSAYEQYF.

The gene calls are TRBV21-1 and TRBJ1-2. TRBV21-1 is designated a pseudogene. The length of the CDR3 is 16 residues. This CDR3 is CASSKAQGGRGYGYTF. CDR3 sequence (DNA): TGTGCCAGCAGCAAAGCACAGGGAGGGCGGGGGTATGGCTACACCTTC.

This clone showed up just a few times. The gene calls are TRBV28 and TRBJ2-5; D unclear. This CDR3 is 11 amino acids long. V was trimmed by 6 bases and J by 7 bases, leaving 9 bases between them. The V gene's germline CDR1 is MDHEN and CDR2 SYDVKM. The DNA for the CDR3 is TGTGCCAGCAGGGGGTGGGGGACCCAGTACTTC. It codes for CASRGWGTQYF.

This chain uses TRBV4-3 with TRBJ2-3, with D possibly being TRBD2 (6 bases). Germline-derived CDR1 and CDR2 are LGHNA and YSLEER. This CDR3 comprises 21 residues. V lost 0 bases and J 0 bases, leaving 25 bases between the germline ends. As DNA, the CDR3 is TGCGCCAGCAGCCAAGAATTTCTCCGGTGGGCGGACTATCCTAGCACAGATACGCAGTATTTT. It specifies CASSQEFLRWADYPSTDTQYF.

This clone is a singleton in its sample. This chain joins TRBV28 and TRBJ2-7, with 11 bases aligning to TRBD1. V was clipped by 3 bases and J by 2 bases; unmatched bases: 12. The CDR3 extends over 18 amino acids. CDR1 is MDHEN and CDR2 is SYDVKM in the germline V gene. In nucleotides, the CDR3 is TGTGCCAGCAGTTTTTTGGCCTATTCGGGACAGGGGGCCTACGAGCAGTACTTC. It yields the protein CASSFLAYSGQGAYEQYF.

The V gene is TRBV2, the J gene TRBJ2-1, with 14 nucleotides matching TRBD2. Germline V lookup: CDR1 SNHLY, CDR2 FYNNEI. The CDR3 is made up of 16 amino acids. J gave up 6 bases and V 4 bases, and 5 bases lay outside the gene matches. The CDR3 region is CASSGLAGGLGNEQFF. DNA of the CDR3: TGTGCCAGCAGTGGACTAGCGGGGGGGCTGGGCAATGAGCAGTTCTTC.

V and J are TRBV19 and TRBJ1-3, with D possibly TRBD1 on 5 matching bases. Trimming left V 6 bases short and J 0 bases short, with 12 bases between. CDR1 and CDR2 (germline): LNHDA, SQIVND (reference sequence). This CDR3 has 15 residues. CDR3 in amino acids: CASSWQGDSGNTIYF. For the CDR3, the DNA is TGTGCCAGTAGCTGGCAGGGCGACTCTGGAAACACCATATATTTT.